These 29 T cell receptor beta chains were sequenced from one sample in a study of Graves' ophthalmopathy and Graves' hyperthyroidism (dated by TCRdb to 2016 to 2018). Instrument used: Illumina HiSeq 2000. For repertoire sequencing, the TCR beta CDR3 regions were amplified from RNA transcripts. A first-round RT-PCR used HTBI primers with the Qiagen OneStep RT-PCR kit, followed by a second-round multiplex PCR, size selection and purification. The public reads were quality trimmed at Q25 with fastp and then assembled into clones with MiXCR by TCRdb, keeping productive beta chains. Every entry covers one CDR3 protein and lists the most common genes and DNA from its rows. The sample records about 480,000 distinct CDR3 sequences, under 15% of which are singletons. Roughly 9.8% of the sample goes to the ten largest clones. The specimen sequenced was blood. These receptors were collected from a woman aged 25 to 45 with Graves' ophthalmopathy. Donor details come from another sample of the same person, matched by shared clones.

This clonotype was recorded at least ten times. The chain carries TRBV6-1 and TRBJ2-7; weak D call: TRBD1 (5 bases). This CDR3 contains 13 residues. V was cut by 10 bases and J by 0 bases, with 13 bases left in between. Germline assignment: CDR1 MNHNS and CDR2 SASEGT. CDR3 sequence (DNA): TGTGCCACCTCCCAAGGGGCCTCCTACGAGCAGTACTTC. Its protein is CATSQGASYEQYF.

This clonotype was found many times. The V call is TRBV9, the J call TRBJ2-2; 12 positions match TRBD2. Trimming at V came to 0 bases and at J to 4 bases, leaving 1 base not matched to a gene. CDR1 SGDLS and CDR2 YYNGEE come from the germline V gene. CDR3 length: 16 amino acids. In DNA, the CDR3 is TGTGCCAGCAGCGTAGCTAGCGGGGGGGCCACCGGGGAGCTGTTTTTT. Encoded protein: CASSVASGGATGELFF.

This clonotype has ten or more counts. This sequence joins TRBV20-1 and TRBJ2-4; the D gene is possibly TRBD2 (5 bases). V gave up 8 bases and J gave up 0 bases, with 14 bases separating them. The CDR3 totals 14 residues. The germline CDR1 and CDR2 sequences are DFQATT and SNEGSKA (reference sequence). The CDR3 DNA follows: TGCAGTTACTCAGCGGATCTAGCCAAAAACATTCAGTACTTC. It specifies CSYSADLAKNIQYF.

This clonotype showed up many times. V usage is TRBV7-2 and J usage is TRBJ2-7; 9 nucleotides line up with TRBD2. The CDR3 has 15 amino acids. The germline CDR1 and CDR2 sequences are SGHTA and FQGNSA. Trimming took 0 bases from V and 5 from J; bases not matched to a gene: 5. CDR3 coding DNA: TGTGCCAGCAGCTTAGCGGTAGCGGGAGCCCACGAGCAGTACTTC. This translates into CASSLAVAGAHEQYF.

With respect to this clonotype: This could be a read error, since a much larger clone is one nucleotide away. The rearrangement uses TRBV27 and TRBJ2-3; D gene unclear. CDR1 MNHEY and CDR2 SMNVEV come from the germline V gene (reference sequence). The CDR3 is 13 amino acids. The chain's CDR3 is CSSSLSDADTQYF. DNA of the CDR3: TGTTCCAGCAGTTTGTCTGACGCAGATACGCAGTATTTT.

This clonotype has ten or more counts. J is TRBJ2-7 and V is TRBV20-1; TRBD2 aligns across 8 bases. After removal of 6 bases from V and 8 bases from J, the junction contained 9 bases not matched to a gene. CDR1 is DFQATT and CDR2 is SNEGSKA in the germline V gene (reference sequence). The length of the CDR3 is 12 residues. The CDR3 DNA sequence: TGCAGTGCCCGGGGGGGCCGATTAAAGCAGTACTTC. This codes for CSARGGRLKQYF.

This clonotype appeared a few times. V gene TRBV4-2 combines with J gene TRBJ2-7; no clear D. Trimming left V 1 base short and J 2 bases short, with 9 bases between. Germline V gene sequence: CDR1 LGHNA, CDR2 YNFKEQ. The CDR3 loop spans 14 amino acids. The CDR3 protein is CASSQAGSTYEQYF. DNA for the CDR3: TGTGCCAGCAGCCAAGCAGGCAGCACCTACGAGCAGTACTTC.

The count of this clonotype is one. V and J are TRBV4-1 and TRBJ2-7; D may be TRBD1 (6 bases). V lost 4 bases and J 2 bases, leaving 12 bases between the germline ends. The germline V gene encodes CDR1 MGHRA and CDR2 YSYEKL. The CDR3 length is 14 residues. This CDR3 is CASSPGTCAYEQYF. CDR3 DNA: TGCGCCAGCAGCCCCGGGACATGCGCCTACGAGCAGTACTTC.

This clonotype was seen at least ten times. The chain recombines TRBV20-1 with TRBJ2-5, with 7 bases that match TRBD2. This CDR3 has 15 residues. After removal of 5 bases from V and 2 bases from J, the junction contained 11 bases not matched to a gene. The germline CDR1 and CDR2 sequences are DFQATT and SNEGSKA (reference sequence). The CDR3 spells CSASPDSGLQETQYF. In nucleotides, the CDR3 is TGCAGTGCTTCCCCGGATAGCGGGTTACAAGAGACCCAGTACTTC.

This clonotype has ten or more counts. The chain uses TRBV5-8 and TRBJ1-6; perhaps TRBD1 as D (6 bases). The CDR3 spans 17 residues. Trimming shortened V by 0 bases and J by 7 bases, and 17 bases separated the two germline ends. The germline V gene encodes CDR1 SGHTS and CDR2 YDEGEE. The DNA for the CDR3 is TGTGCCAGCAGCTTGGGGACCAGGGGAGTTAGGAATTCACCCCTCCACTTT. It is translated as CASSLGTRGVRNSPLHF.

Ten or more counts support this clonotype. The chain combines TRBV20-1 with TRBJ2-7; 7 bases map to TRBD1. V lost 2 bases, J lost 6 bases, and 10 bases stayed unmatched. CDR1 is DFQATT, CDR2 SNEGSKA, per germline (reference sequence). The CDR3 covers 14 residues. CDR3 residues: CSARTLTGMGEQYF. DNA of the CDR3: TGCAGTGCTAGAACTTTGACAGGGATGGGCGAGCAGTACTTC.

This clonotype occurred many times. This rearrangement joins TRBV7-2 to TRBJ1-2; no clear D. Looked up from germline, CDR1 is SGHTA and CDR2 is FQGNSA. CDR3 size: 15 residues. V lost 1 base and J lost 0, with 9 bases in between. CDR3 nucleotide sequence: TGTGCCAGCAGCTTAGTACAGTCTACTAACTATGGCTACACCTTC. This gives the protein CASSLVQSTNYGYTF.

V gene TRBV6-2 or TRBV6-3 combines with J gene TRBJ2-7; 9 bases are shared with TRBD1. Germline V gene lookup returns CDR1 MNHEY and CDR2 SVGEGT. The V and J ends lost 0 bases and 6 bases, in that order; junction bases with no gene match: 9. This CDR3 is built from 16 residues. Here the CDR3 DNA reads TGTGCCAGCAGTTACTCGAAGGTGGGACAGGGCTCCGAGCAGTACTTC. The encoded protein is CASSYSKVGQGSEQYF.

This clonotype was seen only a few times. The rearrangement uses TRBV6-5 and TRBJ2-3; D is perhaps TRBD2 (5 bases). Germline loops: CDR1 MNHEY, CDR2 SVGAGI. Between the trimmed V and J ends, which lost 0 bases and 6 bases, there was a span of 16 bases. The CDR3 consists of 16 residues. CDR3 bases: TGTGCCAGCAGTTACTCTCCGTTCTCAACTAGGGATACGCAGTATTTT. Protein sequence: CASSYSPFSTRDTQYF.

The rearrangement uses TRBV27 and TRBJ1-5; TRBD1 is a possible D gene (6 bases). The CDR3 is 15 residues long. Germline CDR1 is MNHEY and CDR2 is SMNVEV (reference sequence). V lost 4 bases, J lost 6 bases, and 16 bases lay in between. This CDR3 reads CASSSLGGARQPQHF. In nucleotides, the CDR3 is TGTGCCAGCAGTTCCTTGGGGGGGGCGCGTCAGCCCCAGCATTTT.

This clonotype turned up a few times. This rearrangement joins TRBV12-3 or TRBV12-4 to TRBJ2-7, with 9 bases lining up with TRBD2. The CDR3 is 16 amino acids. V dropped 5 bases and J dropped 4; count of bases not matched to a gene: 12. This CDR3 reads CASSGFGLSGSYEQYF. The CDR3 nucleotides are TGTGCCAGCAGTGGTTTCGGTCTTAGCGGGAGTTACGAGCAGTACTTC.

This chain links TRBV18 with TRBJ2-2; 7 bases fit TRBD2. Germline V lookup: CDR1 KGHSH, CDR2 LQKENI. The CDR3 length is 17 residues. Trimming cost V 3 bases and J 7 bases; bases outside gene matches: 14. The DNA for the CDR3 is TGTGCCAGCTCACCCTCCATGGTGGCGGGAGTACACGGGGAGCTGTTTTTT. This encodes CASSPSMVAGVHGELFF.

V is TRBV2 and J is TRBJ2-5; D assignment may be TRBD1 or TRBD2 (5 bases each). The V end was cut by 4 bases, the J end by 2 bases, with 14 bases between. The length of the CDR3 is 15 residues. Germline assignment: CDR1 SNHLY and CDR2 FYNNEI. The CDR3: CASSVLRDVQETQYF. For the CDR3, the DNA is TGTGCCAGCAGTGTTCTCAGGGACGTGCAAGAGACCCAGTACTTC.

This clonotype has ten or more counts. The chain joins TRBV27 to TRBJ1-3; a possible D gene is TRBD1 (5 bases). The CDR3 covers 13 residues. V was cut by 5 bases and J by 4 bases, with 9 bases left in between. Germline assignment: CDR1 MNHEY and CDR2 SMNVEV (reference sequence). The CDR3 coding sequence is TGTGCCAGCAGTACAGAGGGGGGAAACACCATATATTTT. Translation: CASSTEGGNTIYF.

Concerning this clonotype: As the CDR3 is not closed by the conserved phenylalanine or tryptophan, this likely results from a read error. The chain employs TRBV30 and TRBJ2-2; TRBD1 agrees at 8 bases. The CDR3 sequence is 13 residues long. Germline loops: CDR1 GTSNPN, CDR2 SVGIG (reference sequence). Trimming removed 8 bases from V and 4 bases from J; junction bases left unmatched: 6. The CDR3 coding sequence is TGTGCCGGAGACGACAGGGGCACCGGGGAGCTGTTTTTG. As protein: CAGDDRGTGELFL.

This clonotype was detected ten times or more. The chain has TRBV6-4 and TRBJ2-7, with no clear D. V was trimmed by 4 bases and J by 0 bases, leaving 28 bases between them. Germline assignment: CDR1 MRHNA and CDR2 SNTAGT. The length of the CDR3 is 20 residues. Here the CDR3 DNA reads TGTGCCAGCAGTGGTTCGTCCCCAGGCTACAATATTCTAAGCTCCTACGAGCAGTACTTC. It translates to CASSGSSPGYNILSSYEQYF.

Turning to this clonotype: Possible read error: a much larger clone is one base away. Since no conserved phenylalanine or tryptophan closes the CDR3, a read error is the likely cause. The CDR3 sequence: CASSQDPGTGYNQPQHL. CDR3 nucleotide sequence: TGCGCCAGCAGCCAAGACCCCGGGACAGGGTACAATCAGCCCCAGCATTTG. The chain links TRBV4-1 to TRBJ1-5, with 9 positions matching TRBD1. The CDR3 runs 17 residues. V lost 0 bases to trimming and J lost 3 bases; unmatched junction nucleotides: 6. The germline V gene encodes CDR1 MGHRA and CDR2 YSYEKL.

At least ten counts were recorded for this clonotype. The chain is built from TRBV12-3 or TRBV12-4 and TRBJ2-7; TRBD1 matches at 7 bases. CDR3 length: 13 residues. V trimming: 4 bases; J trimming: 2 bases; junction bases outside the gene matches: 2. This CDR3 reads CASSYDRAYEQYF. The CDR3, as DNA: TGTGCCAGCAGTTATGACAGGGCCTACGAGCAGTACTTC.

The table lists this clonotype with many counts. The chain links TRBV2 to TRBJ1-2, with 7 bases matching TRBD1. The germline gives CDR1 SNHLY, CDR2 FYNNEI. V lost 11 bases to trimming and J lost 9 bases; unmatched junction nucleotides: 18. This CDR3 comprises 14 residues. CDR3 nucleotide sequence: TGTGCCGGGCGGAGGACAGGCCCTAGGGCTAGCTACACCTTC. Translated: CAGRRTGPRASYTF. The full variable domain, with the rest looked up from reference TRBV2 and TRBJ1-2, is EPEVTQTPSHQVTQMGQEVILRCVPISNHLYFYWYRQILGQKVEFLVSFYNNEISEKSEIFDDQFSVERPDGSNFTLKIRSTKLEDSAMYFCAGRRTGPRASYTFGSGTRLTVV.

This clonotype was counted at least ten times. This chain joins TRBV6-5 and TRBJ2-5; 7 bases agree with TRBD2. This CDR3 contains 15 residues. The germline gives CDR1 MNHEY, CDR2 SVGAGI. The trim removed 0 bases at V and 5 bases at J, leaving 6 bases unmatched. The CDR3 is CASSYSGGVYETQYF. CDR3 bases: TGTGCCAGCAGTTACTCGGGGGGGGTATACGAGACCCAGTACTTC.

This clonotype was observed at least ten times. The chain is built from TRBV6-1 and TRBJ1-1; D is ambiguous. The V and J ends lost 2 bases and 0 bases respectively, with 7 bases between them. From germline, CDR1 is MNHNS and CDR2 SASEGT. This CDR3 spans 14 amino acids. CDR3 residues: CASSETWVNTEAFF. The CDR3 bases are TGTGCCAGCAGTGAAACTTGGGTGAACACTGAAGCTTTCTTT.

This clonotype was seen repeatedly, ten times or more. The CDR3, as DNA: TGCGCCAGCAAGACCGGGACAGGGGATTCACCCCTCCACTTT. It codes for CASKTGTGDSPLHF. The chain uses TRBV5-1 and TRBJ1-6, with TRBD1 matching 10 bases. Germline V lookup: CDR1 SGHRS, CDR2 YFSETQ. The CDR3 covers 14 residues. V lost 6 bases to trimming and J lost 8 bases; unmatched junction nucleotides: 5.

The chain recombines TRBV4-1 with TRBJ1-5; D is unclear. V lost 4 bases to trimming and J lost 1 base, with 8 bases between them. This CDR3 is 14 amino acids long. The germline CDR1 and CDR2 sequences are MGHRA and YSYEKL. CDR3 sequence reads: CASSPGKSNQPQHF. CDR3 bases: TGCGCCAGCAGCCCCGGAAAAAGCAATCAGCCCCAGCATTTT.

There are many counts of this clonotype. The chain combines TRBV27 with TRBJ1-3, with 12 nucleotides matching TRBD1. V lost 4 bases to trimming and J lost 3 bases; unmatched junction nucleotides: 7. Germline V gene sequence: CDR1 MNHEY, CDR2 SMNVEV (reference sequence). The CDR3 spans 17 residues. Here the CDR3 reads CASSSRGTGGVGNTIYF. CDR3 in DNA: TGTGCCAGCAGTTCCCGCGGGACAGGGGGCGTTGGAAACACCATATATTTT.